This TCR beta chain stems from a study of blood T cell repertoires in COVID-19. Study overall: COVID-19 samples collected from the United States, Italy and Spain covered acute and convalescent phases. PBMCs, B-cell-depleted T cells, or T cells provided the cDNA or gDNA that made up the material.

The CDR3 extends over 15 amino acids. The ends lost 3 bases at V and 5 bases at J; junction bases unmatched: 8. Looked up from germline, CDR1 is MDHEN and CDR2 is SYDVKM. This clone was observed a single time. Authors' analysis steps: Scientists estimated how many nucleated cells there were by amplifying reference gene primers. Repertoires were generated with immunoSEQ multiplex PCR, while TCRdb's copy carries only in-frame clones and drops some. Clonal size and the V and J genes are those of that table, whereas D and trimming came from the DNA. The sample includes 310,000 or so clones, about nine tenths of them seen just once.

The receptor was derived from a man aged 50-60 years with active or convalescent COVID-19. Source material: peripheral blood. The chain joins TRBV28 to TRBJ1-1, with 8 nucleotides matching TRBD1. The CDR3 nucleotides read TGTGCCAGCAGTTTGGGCAGGGGGCTGGGTACTGAAGCTTTCTTT. It encodes CASSLGRGLGTEAFF.